These T cell receptor beta chains were read from a single sample in a study of blood T cell repertoires in COVID-19. Profiled with immunoSEQ multiplex PCR; TCRdb holds only in-frame clones, not every one. The repertoire holds 300,000 to 400,000 clones, with roughly 90% as singletons. Sequenced: PBMCs or T cells enriched from blood (not recorded which). The receptors shown here come from a man aged 55 to 69 who had recovered from COVID-19. The CDR3 runs from the conserved cysteine through the conserved F or W. Fields, in order: V gene, clone size, J gene, CDR3 length, D gene, CDR3 DNA, CDR3 protein. D genes are given only for firm matches. Clone size is stated in some rows and not others, as once, few, many or a class when expanded.

TRBV5-1	-	TRBJ1-3	14	-	TGCGCCAGCAGCTTGGGGGCGTCTGGAAACACCATATATTTT	CASSLGASGNTIYF
TRBV6-1	-	TRBJ2-1	16	-	TGTGCCAGCAGTGACGTTCGGGGTCTAAGGCGCAATGAGCAGTTCTTC	CASSDVRGLRRNEQFF
TRBV5-1	-	TRBJ2-1	14	TRBD2	TGCGCCAGCAGCATAGCGGGACAATCCAATGAGCAGTTCTTC	CASSIAGQSNEQFF
TRBV4-3	-	TRBJ2-7	15	-	TGCGCCAGCAGCCAAGATCTGGCCAGCGCCTACGAGCAGTACTTC	CASSQDLASAYEQYF
TRBV19	-	TRBJ2-1	15	TRBD1	TGTGCCAGTAGTATACGACAGGGGGGGCGAGACGAGCAGTTCTTC	CASSIRQGGRDEQFF
TRBV29-1	-	TRBJ1-1	15	TRBD1	TGCAGCGTCTCCGGGACAGGGGGCGCGGGGACTGAAGCTTTCTTT	CSVSGTGGAGTEAFF
TRBV30	-	TRBJ1-1	14	-	TGTGCCTGGAGGACCAAAAACAGGGACACTGAAGCTTTCTTT	CAWRTKNRDTEAFF
TRBV10-3	-	TRBJ1-1	16	TRBD1	TGTGCCATCAGACCCGGATCGGGACAGGCGGACACTGAAGCTTTCTTT	CAIRPGSGQADTEAFF
TRBV6-5	-	TRBJ2-7	15	-	TGTGCCAGCAGGTTGGGACACCGAGGCTCCTACGAGCAGTACTTC	CASRLGHRGSYEQYF
TRBV27	once	TRBJ1-2	12	TRBD1	TGTGCCAGCAGCTCCCCGACAGGGAGCTACACCTTC	CASSSPTGSYTF
TRBV7-2	once	TRBJ1-4	14	TRBD1	TGTGCCAGCAGCAAAGACAGGGGAAATGAAAAACTGTTTTTT	CASSKDRGNEKLFF
TRBV7-2	-	TRBJ2-1	14	-	TGTGCCAGCAGCCCAGGACACCTCTACAATGAGCAGTTCTTC	CASSPGHLYNEQFF
TRBV15	few	TRBJ2-7	15	-	TGTGCCACCAGCGAGGGAGGCTCCCGCTCCTACGAGCAGTACTTC	CATSEGGSRSYEQYF
TRBV5-1	-	TRBJ1-2	14	-	TGCGCCAGCAGCGTTGGTGCGGCCAACTATGGCTACACCTTC	CASSVGAANYGYTF
TRBV6-2/TRBV6-3	-	TRBJ2-7	14	TRBD2	TGTGCCAGCAGTTATGCGGGGGGTCCCTACGAGCAGTACTTC	CASSYAGGPYEQYF
TRBV5-6	-	TRBJ2-7	14	-	TGTGCCAGCAGCTCACAGGGTAGCTTGAGGGAGCAGTACTTC	CASSSQGSLREQYF
TRBV9	-	TRBJ2-3	17	TRBD2	TGTGCCAGCAGCGTAGGACTAGCGGGAGGAGTAACAGATACGCAGTATTTT	CASSVGLAGGVTDTQYF
TRBV5-1	-	TRBJ1-1	15	TRBD1	TGCGCCAGCAGCTTGTCGTTACCAGGGGGTGCTGAAGCTTTCTTT	CASSLSLPGGAEAFF
TRBV27	-	TRBJ2-7	15	TRBD2	TGTGCCAGCAGAGCGCGGGAGGGTTCCCGGAACGAGCAGTACTTC	CASRAREGSRNEQYF
TRBV30	-	TRBJ1-1	13	-	TGTGCCTGGCAAACTGACAGGAACACTGAAGCTTTCTTT	CAWQTDRNTEAFF
TRBV7-9	once	TRBJ2-3	14	TRBD2	TGTGCCAGCAGCTCCGGACTAGCTACAGATACGCAGTATTTT	CASSSGLATDTQYF
TRBV5-1	-	TRBJ2-2	20	TRBD1	TGCGCCAGCAGCTTCTTGGTCATACCGGGACAGGGTGTCAACACCGGGGAGCTGTTTTTT	CASSFLVIPGQGVNTGELFF
TRBV9	-	TRBJ1-3	19	-	TGTGCCAGCAGCGGGTATAGGAGGAGCTCCAAATCTGAAGGAAACACCATATATTTT	CASSGYRRSSKSEGNTIYF
TRBV6-6	-	TRBJ2-3	17	TRBD2	TGTGCCAGCAGTCTTTCGTGGGGGGGGACTAGCACAGATACGCAGTATTTT	CASSLSWGGTSTDTQYF
TRBV18	-	TRBJ1-3	15	TRBD1	TGTGCCAGCTCAACCGACAGGGCGGCAGGAAACACCATATATTTT	CASSTDRAAGNTIYF
TRBV20-1	once	TRBJ1-2	13	-	TGCAGTGCTAGTGGGGGGGGCGCTTATGGCTACACCTTC	CSASGGGAYGYTF
TRBV14	-	TRBJ2-1	15	TRBD2	TGTGCCAGCAGCCAAGATCGGGCGGGGGGAAAGAAGCAGTTCTTC	CASSQDRAGGKKQFF
TRBV5-1	-	TRBJ2-1	15	TRBD1	TGCGCCAGCTCATGGGCTCAGGGGGCAAACAATGAGCAGTTCTTC	CASSWAQGANNEQFF
TRBV3-1/TRBV3-2	once	TRBJ2-7	14	-	TGTGCCAGCAGCCAAGTACTCACTGCCTACGAGCAGTACTTC	CASSQVLTAYEQYF
TRBV5-4	few	TRBJ2-1	14	TRBD2	TGTGCCAGCAGCTTCAGCGGGGGTACCAAAGGGGGGTTCTTC	CASSFSGGTKGGFF
TRBV5-4	-	TRBJ2-3	15	-	TGTGCCAGCAGCACCTCGACACAAGAAGGAGATACGCAGTATTTT	CASSTSTQEGDTQYF
TRBV5-1	-	TRBJ2-3	17	-	TGCGCCAGCAGCTTATCCCTCGGCCCGAGGGGGACAGATACGCAGTATTTT	CASSLSLGPRGTDTQYF
TRBV15	-	TRBJ1-1	16	-	TGTGCCACCAGCAGAGATGGGAAGTCAAGGGGCACTGAAGCTTTCTTT	CATSRDGKSRGTEAFF
TRBV11-2	-	TRBJ2-7	16	-	TGTGCCAGCAGCTTTATTGGTGGGAGCGGGTCCTACGAGCAGTACTTC	CASSFIGGSGSYEQYF
TRBV28	-	TRBJ1-6	15	TRBD1	TGTGCCAGCAGTTTCCTCCGGCAGGGGGGATCACCCCTCCACTTT	CASSFLRQGGSPLHF
TRBV28	-	TRBJ1-6	14	TRBD1	TGTGCCAGCAGGGGGACAGACTATAATTCACCCCTCCACTTT	CASRGTDYNSPLHF
TRBV6-5	-	TRBJ1-1	14	-	TGTGCCAGCAGTTACTCTGCGGGGCACACTGAAGCTTTCTTT	CASSYSAGHTEAFF
TRBV3-1/TRBV3-2	-	TRBJ2-5	14	TRBD2	TGTGCCAGCTCGGAGCGGGGTGCCCAAGAGACCCAGTACTTC	CASSERGAQETQYF
TRBV27	-	TRBJ1-6	15	-	TGTGCCAGCAGAAACGACGGGACATATAATTCACCCCTCCACTTT	CASRNDGTYNSPLHF
TRBV11-3	-	TRBJ2-7	13	-	TGTGCCAGCAGCCACACGATAGCTAGCGAGCAGTACTTC	CASSHTIASEQYF
TRBV5-5	once	TRBJ2-1	12	TRBD1	TGTGCCAGCACCCCGACAGGGCTTGAGCAGTTCTTC	CASTPTGLEQFF